The 2 T cell receptor beta chains given below trace back to one sample, sequenced in a study of glioma-infiltrating T cells after dendritic cell vaccination. Using immunoSEQ multiplex PCR, the repertoire was profiled, and TCRdb retains in-frame clones only, with some absent. Among about 92,000 clones listed, around 84% were seen once. The sequences come from blood, collected before dendritic cell vaccination. The receptors were gathered from a human donor with glioblastoma.

This clone was picked up a small number of times. The chain couples TRBV9 to TRBJ2-3; 8 bases match TRBD2. This CDR3 spans 18 amino acids. The J segment lost 5 bases and the V segment lost 0 bases, leaving 14 bases of the junction unmatched. In germline, CDR1 is SGDLS, CDR2 YYNGEE. CDR3 loop: CASSVATSSGGALDTQYF. CDR3 bases: TGTGCCAGCAGCGTAGCAACATCCTCCGGGGGGGCATTAGATACGCAGTATTTT.

The chain links TRBV19 to TRBJ1-1; the D is unclear. There are 14 residues in the CDR3. CDR1 LNHDA and CDR2 SQIVND come from the germline V gene (reference sequence). Between the trimmed V and J ends, which lost 1 base and 1 base, there was a span of 7 bases. CDR3 coding DNA: TGTGCCAGTAGTATAGTCCCCGGGAACACTGAAGCTTTCTTT. As protein: CASSIVPGNTEAFF.